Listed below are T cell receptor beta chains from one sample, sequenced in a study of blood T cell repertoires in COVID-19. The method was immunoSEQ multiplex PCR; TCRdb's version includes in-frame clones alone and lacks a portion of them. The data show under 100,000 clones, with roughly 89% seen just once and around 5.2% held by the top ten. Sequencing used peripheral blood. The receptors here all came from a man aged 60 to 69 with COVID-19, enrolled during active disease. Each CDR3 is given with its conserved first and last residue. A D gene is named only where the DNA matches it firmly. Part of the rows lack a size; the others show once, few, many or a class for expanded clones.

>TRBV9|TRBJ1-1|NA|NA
CASSEGLGVNTEAFF
TGTGCCAGCAGCGAGGGGCTAGGGGTGAACACTGAAGCTTTCTTT
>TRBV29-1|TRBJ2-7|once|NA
CSVVGGSYEQYF
TGCAGCGTTGTGGGGGGCTCCTACGAGCAGTACTTC
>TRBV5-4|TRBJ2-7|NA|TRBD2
CASSFGTSKYYEQYF
TGTGCCAGCAGCTTTGGGACTAGCAAATACTACGAGCAGTACTTC
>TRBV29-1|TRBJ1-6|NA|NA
CSVRYSYNSPLHF
TGCAGCGTTCGGTACTCCTATAATTCACCCCTCCACTTT
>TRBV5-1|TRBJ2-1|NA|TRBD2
CASRQTSAIYNEQFF
TGCGCCAGCAGACAAACTAGCGCGATCTACAATGAGCAGTTCTTC
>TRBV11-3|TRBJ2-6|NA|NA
CASSFEVHLSGANVLTF
TGTGCCAGCAGCTTCGAGGTTCACCTCTCTGGGGCCAACGTCCTGACTTTC
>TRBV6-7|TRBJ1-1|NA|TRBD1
CASSGQGAGNTEAFF
TGTGCCAGCAGTGGACAGGGGGCAGGGAACACTGAAGCTTTCTTT
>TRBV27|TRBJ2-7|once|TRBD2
CASRAGVFSYEQYF
TGTGCCAGCAGGGCGGGAGTTTTCTCCTACGAGCAGTACTTC
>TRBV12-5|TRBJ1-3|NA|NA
CASAQKNSGNTIYF
TGTGCTAGTGCCCAAAAAAATTCTGGAAACACCATATATTTT
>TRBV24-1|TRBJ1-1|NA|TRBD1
CATSDDRGNTEAFF
TGTGCCACCAGTGACGACAGGGGAAACACTGAAGCTTTCTTT
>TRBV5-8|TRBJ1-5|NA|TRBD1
CASSLAGTENQPQHF
TGTGCCAGCAGCTTGGCCGGGACAGAGAATCAGCCCCAGCATTTT
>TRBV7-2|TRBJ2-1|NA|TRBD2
CASSLDPASGRGQFF
TGTGCCAGCAGCTTAGACCCCGCTAGCGGGAGGGGGCAGTTCTTC
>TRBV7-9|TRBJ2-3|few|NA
CASSWPGSTDTQYF
TGTGCCAGCAGCTGGCCAGGAAGCACAGATACGCAGTATTTT
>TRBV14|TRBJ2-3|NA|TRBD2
CASSPISGGDTQYF
TGTGCCAGCAGCCCGATATCGGGGGGAGATACGCAGTATTTT
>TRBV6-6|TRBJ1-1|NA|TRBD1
CASSQGAGTEAFF
TGTGCCAGCAGTCAGGGGGCTGGCACTGAAGCTTTCTTT
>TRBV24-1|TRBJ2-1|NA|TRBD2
CATSDLAGNEQFF
TGTGCCACCAGTGATTTAGCGGGGAATGAGCAGTTCTTC
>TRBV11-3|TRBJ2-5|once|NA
CASSPGVHGTQYF
TGTGCCAGCAGCCCGGGGGTACATGGGACCCAGTACTTC
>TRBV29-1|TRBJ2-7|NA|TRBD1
CSTRTGLYEQYF
TGCAGCACCAGGACAGGTCTCTACGAGCAGTACTTC
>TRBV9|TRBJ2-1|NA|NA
CASSLFSGEQFF
TGTGCCAGCAGCCTCTTCTCGGGTGAGCAGTTCTTC
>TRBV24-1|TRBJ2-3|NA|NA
CATTITRLEPSSTDTQYF
TGTGCCACCACCATAACGAGGCTCGAGCCCTCTTCCACAGATACGCAGTATTTT
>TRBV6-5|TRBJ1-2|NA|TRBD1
CASSQDRVVGYTF
TGTGCCAGCAGTCAGGACAGGGTAGTTGGCTACACCTTC
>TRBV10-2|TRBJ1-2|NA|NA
CASRVNPGDGYTF
TGCGCCAGCCGCGTCAACCCGGGGGATGGCTACACCTTC
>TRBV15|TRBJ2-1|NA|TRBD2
CATSRFSGRAGNEQFF
TGTGCCACCAGCAGATTTAGCGGGAGGGCTGGCAATGAGCAGTTCTTC
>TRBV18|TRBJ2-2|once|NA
CASSRGNTGELFF
TGTGCCAGCTCCCGAGGGAACACCGGGGAGCTGTTTTTT
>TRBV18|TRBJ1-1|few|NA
CASSPPLNTEAFF
TGTGCCAGCTCACCACCCTTGAACACTGAAGCTTTCTTT
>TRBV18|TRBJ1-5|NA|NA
CASSLSGGEDQPQHF
TGTGCCAGCTCACTCTCGGGGGGAGAGGATCAGCCCCAGCATTTT
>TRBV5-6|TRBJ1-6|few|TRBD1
CASSLEAGGLDGSPLHF
TGTGCCAGCAGCTTGGAGGCAGGGGGTTTGGACGGATCACCCCTCCACTTT
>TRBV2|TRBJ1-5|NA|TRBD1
CASSMDRLQPQHF
TGTGCCAGCAGTATGGACAGGCTTCAGCCCCAGCATTTT
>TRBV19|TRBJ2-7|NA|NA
CASSIADQGFYEQYF
TGTGCCAGTAGTATTGCTGACCAGGGGTTCTACGAGCAGTACTTC
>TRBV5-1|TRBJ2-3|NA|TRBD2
CASSPASGSADTQYF
TGCGCCAGCAGCCCTGCTAGCGGGAGTGCAGATACGCAGTATTTT
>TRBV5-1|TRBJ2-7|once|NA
CASSLDGYEQYF
TGCGCCAGCAGCTTGGACGGCTACGAGCAGTACTTC
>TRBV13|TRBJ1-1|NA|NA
CASSRKKSTVRTRAFF
TGTGCCAGCAGCCGTAAAAAATCGACAGTTAGGACCAGGGCTTTCTTT
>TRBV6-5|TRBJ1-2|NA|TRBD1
CASSRTGAGYGYTF
TGTGCCAGCAGCCGAACAGGGGCGGGCTATGGCTACACCTTC
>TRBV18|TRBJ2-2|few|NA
CASSPGGNTGELFF
TGTGCCAGCTCACCGGGGGGGAACACCGGGGAGCTGTTTTTT
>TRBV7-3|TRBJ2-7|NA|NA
CASSPAGDYEQYF
TGTGCCAGCAGCCCAGCTGGAGACTACGAGCAGTACTTC
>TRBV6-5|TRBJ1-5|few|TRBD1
CASSLQGANQPQHF
TGTGCCAGCAGTCTACAGGGGGCCAATCAGCCCCAGCATTTT
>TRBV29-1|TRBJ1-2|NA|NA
CSVGGRMNGYTF
TGCAGCGTTGGGGGGCGAATGAATGGCTACACCTTC
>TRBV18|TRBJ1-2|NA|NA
CASSQTAWGEAYGYTF
TGTGCCAGCTCACAAACGGCCTGGGGGGAGGCCTATGGCTACACCTTC
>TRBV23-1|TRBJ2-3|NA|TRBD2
CASSQRTSGFTDTQYF
TGCGCCAGCAGTCAAAGAACTAGCGGATTCACAGATACGCAGTATTTT
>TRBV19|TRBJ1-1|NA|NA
CASSIDRSQGPNTEAFF
TGTGCCAGTAGTATAGACCGCTCGCAGGGCCCCAACACTGAAGCTTTCTTT
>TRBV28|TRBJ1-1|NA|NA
CASSLPEQGMAFF
TGTGCCAGCAGCCTCCCCGAACAGGGAATGGCTTTCTTT
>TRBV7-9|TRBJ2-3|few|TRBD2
CASSLVGGVGTDTQYF
TGTGCCAGCAGCTTAGTGGGGGGGGTAGGCACAGATACGCAGTATTTT
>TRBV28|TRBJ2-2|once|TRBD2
CASSLGLAETGELFF
TGTGCCAGCAGTCTGGGACTAGCGGAGACCGGGGAGCTGTTTTTT
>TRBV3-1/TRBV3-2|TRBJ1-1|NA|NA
CASSLEGVSEAFF
TGTGCCAGCAGTCTTGAAGGGGTTTCTGAAGCTTTCTTT
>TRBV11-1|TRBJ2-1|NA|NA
CASSLGSSYNEQFF
TGTGCCAGCAGCTTAGGGAGCTCCTACAATGAGCAGTTCTTC
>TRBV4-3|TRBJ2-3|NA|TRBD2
CASSQQPSGTSGITDTQYF
TGCGCCAGCAGCCAACAACCCTCCGGGACTAGCGGGATCACAGATACGCAGTATTTT
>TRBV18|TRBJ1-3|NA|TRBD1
CASSTLTGLPGNTIYF
TGTGCCAGCTCTACCCTGACAGGGCTGCCTGGAAACACCATATATTTT
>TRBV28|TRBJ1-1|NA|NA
CASTEFRTEAFF
TGTGCCAGCACCGAGTTTCGGACTGAAGCTTTCTTT
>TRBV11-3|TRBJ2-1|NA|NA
CASSLGRGSYNEQFF
TGTGCCAGCAGCTTAGGGCGGGGCTCCTACAATGAGCAGTTCTTC
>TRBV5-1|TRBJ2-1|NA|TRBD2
CASSFPIGTSGYGAHNEQFF
TGCGCCAGCAGCTTCCCGATCGGGACTAGCGGTTACGGGGCACACAATGAGCAGTTCTTC
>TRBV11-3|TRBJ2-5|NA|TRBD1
CASSFRQGGAETQYF
TGTGCCAGCAGCTTCAGACAGGGGGGGGCGGAGACCCAGTACTTC
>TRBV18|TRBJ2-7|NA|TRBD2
CASSSGTSSYEQYF
TGTGCCAGCTCATCCGGGACTAGTTCCTACGAGCAGTACTTC
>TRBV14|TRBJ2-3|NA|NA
CASSPRVGGTDTQYF
TGTGCCAGCAGCCCTCGGGTAGGCGGCACAGATACGCAGTATTTT
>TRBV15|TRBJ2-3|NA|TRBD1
CATSTRQGPDTQYF
TGTGCCACCAGCACCCGACAGGGTCCAGATACGCAGTATTTT
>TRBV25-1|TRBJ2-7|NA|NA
CASSESRAVYEQYF
TGTGCCAGCAGTGAATCCAGGGCCGTTTACGAGCAGTACTTC
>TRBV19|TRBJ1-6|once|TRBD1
CASSIFDRGNSPLHF
TGTGCCAGTAGTATTTTCGACAGGGGGAATTCACCCCTCCACTTT
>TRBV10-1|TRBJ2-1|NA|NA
CASSPDTSGGEQFF
TGCGCCAGCAGCCCCGACACCTCAGGGGGGGAGCAGTTCTTC
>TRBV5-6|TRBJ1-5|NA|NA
CASSLWTVRGNQPQHF
TGTGCCAGCAGCTTATGGACAGTCCGGGGCAATCAGCCCCAGCATTTT
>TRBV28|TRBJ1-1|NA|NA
CASFLRGSDTEAFF
TGTGCCAGCTTCCTCAGGGGATCGGACACTGAAGCTTTCTTT